This is a list of T cell receptor beta chains from one sample in a study of cytomegalovirus exposure and HLA in healthy donors. Assay: immunoSEQ multiplex PCR; the TCRdb copy retains only in-frame clones and omits some. The data contain about 140,000 clones, about 84% of them seen just once; the ten biggest clones take up 2% to 2.5%. Sequencing was performed on PBMCs. Receptors originate from a young woman in good health and CMV-seropositive. The CDR3 runs from the conserved cysteine through the conserved F or W. Fields, in order: V gene, J gene, clone size, D gene, CDR3 length, CDR3 protein, CDR3 DNA. D genes are given only for firm matches. The size of a clone is reported for some rows only, either as once, few or many, or as a class for expanded clones.

V: TRBV6-1; J: TRBJ1-2; size: few; D: -; length: 14; CDR3: CAIKAAGANYGYTF; DNA: TGTGCCATTAAGGCGGCAGGGGCTAACTATGGCTACACCTTC
V: TRBV14; J: TRBJ2-7; size: -; D: TRBD1; length: 15; CDR3: CASSLRQGASYEQYF; DNA: TGTGCCAGCAGCCTCAGACAGGGCGCCTCCTACGAGCAGTACTTC
V: TRBV5-1; J: TRBJ2-1; size: -; D: -; length: 15; CDR3: CASSLSGVLDNEQFF; DNA: TGCGCCAGCAGCTTATCAGGGGTTCTGGACAATGAGCAGTTCTTC
V: TRBV5-1; J: TRBJ2-3; size: -; D: -; length: 13; CDR3: CASSGWDTDTQYF; DNA: TGCGCCAGCAGCGGGTGGGACACCGATACGCAGTATTTT
V: TRBV11-3; J: TRBJ2-2; size: -; D: TRBD1; length: 18; CDR3: CASSLDGWGQGNTGELFF; DNA: TGTGCCAGCAGCTTAGATGGATGGGGACAGGGTAACACCGGGGAGCTGTTTTTT
V: TRBV5-5; J: TRBJ2-4; size: few; D: -; length: 16; CDR3: CASSFTGTVAKNIQYF; DNA: TGTGCCAGCAGTTTTACAGGGACCGTAGCCAAAAACATTCAGTACTTC
V: TRBV7-8; J: TRBJ1-3; size: -; D: -; length: 16; CDR3: CASSLAGTRSGNTIYF; DNA: TGTGCCAGCAGCTTAGCCGGGACAAGATCTGGAAACACCATATATTTT
V: TRBV7-9; J: TRBJ2-3; size: few; D: TRBD2; length: 18; CDR3: CASSLPIGLAGGTDTQYF; DNA: TGTGCCAGCAGCTTACCCATCGGACTAGCGGGGGGCACAGATACGCAGTATTTT
V: TRBV7-9; J: TRBJ1-4; size: -; D: -; length: 15; CDR3: CASSTLGRRGEKLFF; DNA: TGTGCCAGCAGCACCTTGGGGAGGAGGGGTGAAAAACTGTTTTTT
V: TRBV5-1; J: TRBJ1-3; size: -; D: TRBD1; length: 14; CDR3: CASSSTGTGNTIYF; DNA: TGCGCCAGCAGCTCGACAGGGACTGGAAACACCATATATTTT
V: TRBV6-1; J: TRBJ1-1; size: -; D: -; length: 14; CDR3: CASSELRGNTEAFF; DNA: TGTGCCAGCAGTGAACTCAGGGGCAACACTGAAGCTTTCTTT
V: TRBV7-2; J: TRBJ2-5; size: -; D: TRBD2; length: 15; CDR3: CASSAGLGGGVTQYF; DNA: TGTGCCAGCAGCGCGGGACTAGGCGGGGGTGTGACCCAGTACTTC
V: TRBV7-8; J: TRBJ2-7; size: -; D: -; length: 16; CDR3: CASSPFSRSGSYEQYF; DNA: TGTGCCAGCAGCCCTTTTTCCAGGAGCGGCTCCTACGAGCAGTACTTC
V: TRBV21-1; J: TRBJ2-4; size: -; D: -; length: 16; CDR3: CASSKAGGRAKNIQYF; DNA: TGTGCCAGCAGCAAAGCAGGCGGCCGGGCCAAAAACATTCAGTACTTC
V: TRBV19; J: TRBJ2-5; size: -; D: -; length: 14; CDR3: CATGILGATETQYF; DNA: TGTGCCACAGGCATTCTGGGGGCTACAGAGACCCAGTACTTC
V: TRBV5-4; J: TRBJ1-3; size: -; D: -; length: 14; CDR3: CASSSKGGGNTIYF; DNA: TGTGCCAGCAGCTCGAAGGGAGGGGGAAACACCATATATTTT
V: TRBV19; J: TRBJ2-3; size: -; D: TRBD2; length: 16; CDR3: CASTVTSGGAADTQYF; DNA: TGTGCCAGTACCGTGACTAGCGGGGGGGCGGCAGATACGCAGTATTTT
V: TRBV7-6; J: TRBJ2-7; size: -; D: -; length: 14; CDR3: CASSLGPAGYEQYF; DNA: TGTGCCAGCAGCTTAGGTCCAGCGGGCTACGAGCAGTACTTC
V: TRBV14; J: TRBJ2-7; size: -; D: -; length: 13; CDR3: CASSEDWSYEQYF; DNA: TGTGCCAGCAGCGAGGACTGGAGCTACGAGCAGTACTTC
V: TRBV6-5; J: TRBJ1-5; size: -; D: -; length: 15; CDR3: CASRKQQEFNQPQHF; DNA: TGTGCCAGCAGGAAACAACAGGAATTCAATCAGCCCCAGCATTTT
V: TRBV25-1; J: TRBJ1-1; size: -; D: TRBD1; length: 14; CDR3: CASSHRGANTEAFF; DNA: TGTGCCAGCAGTCACAGGGGGGCGAACACTGAAGCTTTCTTT
V: TRBV4-3; J: TRBJ1-3; size: -; D: TRBD1; length: 17; CDR3: CASSQGTGGVYGNTIYF; DNA: TGCGCCAGCAGCCAGGGAACAGGGGGCGTGTATGGAAACACCATATATTTT
V: TRBV7-8; J: TRBJ2-1; size: -; D: TRBD1; length: 14; CDR3: CASSRTGNLNEQFF; DNA: TGTGCCAGCAGCCGGACAGGGAATCTCAATGAGCAGTTCTTC
V: TRBV6-6; J: TRBJ1-6; size: -; D: TRBD1; length: 14; CDR3: CASSPGQGVSPLHF; DNA: TGTGCCAGCAGTCCTGGACAGGGTGTTTCACCCCTCCACTTT
V: TRBV11-2; J: TRBJ1-2; size: -; D: -; length: 15; CDR3: CASWGLSDLWGGYTF; DNA: TGTGCCAGCTGGGGACTTAGCGATCTCTGGGGTGGCTACACCTTC
V: TRBV7-2; J: TRBJ1-2; size: once; D: TRBD1; length: 16; CDR3: CASSPFGQGFSYGYTF; DNA: TGTGCCAGCAGCCCCTTCGGACAGGGATTTAGCTATGGCTACACCTTC
V: TRBV6-5; J: TRBJ1-6; size: -; D: -; length: 14; CDR3: CASSYTGYNSPLHF; DNA: TGTGCCAGCAGTTACACAGGTTATAATTCACCCCTCCACTTT
V: TRBV4-3; J: TRBJ1-1; size: -; D: -; length: 13; CDR3: CASSHTVNTEAFF; DNA: TGCGCCAGCAGCCACACAGTGAACACTGAAGCTTTCTTT
V: TRBV5-4; J: TRBJ1-6; size: -; D: -; length: 14; CDR3: CASSLEGRDSPLHF; DNA: TGTGCCAGCAGCTTGGAGGGGAGGGACTCACCCCTCCACTTT
V: TRBV27; J: TRBJ1-4; size: -; D: -; length: 14; CDR3: CASRRVATNEKLFF; DNA: TGTGCCAGCAGGAGAGTTGCAACTAATGAAAAACTGTTTTTT
V: TRBV4-1; J: TRBJ2-7; size: -; D: -; length: 15; CDR3: CASSPLGTRSYEQYF; DNA: TGCGCCAGCAGCCCCCTCGGGACTCGCTCCTACGAGCAGTACTTC
V: TRBV7-2; J: TRBJ1-5; size: few; D: -; length: 13; CDR3: CASSDRGNQPQHF; DNA: TGTGCCAGCAGCGACAGAGGCAATCAGCCCCAGCATTTT
V: TRBV19; J: TRBJ2-2; size: -; D: TRBD1; length: 13; CDR3: CASNRGDTGELFF; DNA: TGTGCCAGTAACAGGGGTGACACCGGGGAGCTGTTTTTT
V: TRBV27; J: TRBJ2-5; size: -; D: -; length: 15; CDR3: CASSLWGGQQETQYF; DNA: TGTGCCAGCAGTTTATGGGGGGGGCAGCAAGAGACCCAGTACTTC
V: TRBV28; J: TRBJ2-1; size: -; D: -; length: 12; CDR3: CASSLWRNEQFF; DNA: TGTGCCAGCAGTTTATGGAGGAATGAGCAGTTCTTC
V: TRBV18; J: TRBJ2-3; size: -; D: -; length: 12; CDR3: CASSPPGQTQYF; DNA: TGTGCCAGCTCACCACCGGGCCAGACGCAGTATTTT
V: TRBV14; J: TRBJ2-5; size: -; D: TRBD2; length: 15; CDR3: CASSLLAAQEETQYF; DNA: TGTGCCAGCAGTCTACTAGCGGCCCAGGAAGAGACCCAGTACTTC
V: TRBV7-8; J: TRBJ2-1; size: -; D: -; length: 15; CDR3: CASSSRATGAHEQFF; DNA: TGTGCCAGCAGCTCCAGGGCTACAGGTGCCCATGAGCAGTTCTTC
V: TRBV28; J: TRBJ1-5; size: -; D: -; length: 14; CDR3: CASKGTPGNQPQHF; DNA: TGTGCCAGCAAAGGGACACCGGGCAATCAGCCCCAGCATTTT
V: TRBV27; J: TRBJ2-3; size: -; D: TRBD1; length: 14; CDR3: CASSGGQYTDTQYF; DNA: TGTGCCAGCAGTGGGGGACAGTACACAGATACGCAGTATTTT
V: TRBV27; J: TRBJ2-2; size: -; D: TRBD1; length: 15; CDR3: CASRWDRTNTGELFF; DNA: TGTGCCAGCAGATGGGACAGGACCAACACCGGGGAGCTGTTTTTT